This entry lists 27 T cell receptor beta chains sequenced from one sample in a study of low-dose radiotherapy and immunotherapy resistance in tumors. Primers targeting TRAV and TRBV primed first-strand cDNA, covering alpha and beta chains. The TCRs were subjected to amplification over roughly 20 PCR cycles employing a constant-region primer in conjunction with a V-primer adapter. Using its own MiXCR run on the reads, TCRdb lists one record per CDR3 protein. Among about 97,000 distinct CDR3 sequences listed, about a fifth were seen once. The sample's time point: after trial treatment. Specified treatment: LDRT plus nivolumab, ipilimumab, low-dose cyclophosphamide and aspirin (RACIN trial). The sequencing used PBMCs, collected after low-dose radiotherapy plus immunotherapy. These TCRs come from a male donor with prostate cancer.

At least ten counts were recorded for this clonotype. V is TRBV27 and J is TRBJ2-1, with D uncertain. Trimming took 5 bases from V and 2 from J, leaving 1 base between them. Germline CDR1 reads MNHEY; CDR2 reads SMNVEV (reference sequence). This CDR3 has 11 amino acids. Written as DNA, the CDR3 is TGTGCCAGCAGTGCCTACAATGAGCAGTTCTTC. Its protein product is CASSAYNEQFF.

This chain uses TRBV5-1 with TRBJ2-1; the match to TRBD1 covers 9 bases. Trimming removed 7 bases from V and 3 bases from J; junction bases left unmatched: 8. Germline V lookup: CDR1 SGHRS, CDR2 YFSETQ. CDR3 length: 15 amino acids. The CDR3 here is CASGEGTGNYNEQFF. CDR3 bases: TGCGCCAGCGGTGAGGGGACAGGGAACTACAATGAGCAGTTCTTC.

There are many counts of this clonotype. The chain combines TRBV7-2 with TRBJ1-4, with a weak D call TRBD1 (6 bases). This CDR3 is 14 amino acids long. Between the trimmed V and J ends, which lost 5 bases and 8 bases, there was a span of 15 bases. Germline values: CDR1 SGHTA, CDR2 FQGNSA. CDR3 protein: CASSPFLGGEKLFF. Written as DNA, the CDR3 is TGTGCCAGCAGCCCCTTTCTAGGGGGAGAAAAACTGTTTTTT.

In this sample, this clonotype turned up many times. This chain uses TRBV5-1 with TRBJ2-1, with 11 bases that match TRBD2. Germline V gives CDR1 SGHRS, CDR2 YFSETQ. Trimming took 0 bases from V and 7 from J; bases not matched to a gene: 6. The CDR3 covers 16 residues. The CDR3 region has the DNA TGCGCCAGCAGCTTGGGTTCCCTAGCGGGGGGAAATGAGCAGTTCTTC. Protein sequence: CASSLGSLAGGNEQFF.

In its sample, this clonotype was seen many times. The CDR3 DNA follows: TGTGCCAGCAGCTTAACTGGAACCTACGAGCAGTACTTC. This sequence encodes CASSLTGTYEQYF. This rearrangement joins TRBV7-3 to TRBJ2-7; D ambiguous. This CDR3 is 13 amino acids long. CDR1 and CDR2 from the germline V gene are SGHTA and FQGTGA. Trimming took off 0 bases at V and 2 bases at J, with 5 bases between the two ends.

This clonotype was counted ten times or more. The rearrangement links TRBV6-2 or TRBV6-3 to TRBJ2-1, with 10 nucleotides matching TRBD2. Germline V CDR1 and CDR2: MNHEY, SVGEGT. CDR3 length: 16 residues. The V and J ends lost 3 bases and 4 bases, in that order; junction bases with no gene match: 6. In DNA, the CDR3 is TGTGCCAGCAGTTATTCAATAGCGGGGGGATACAATGAGCAGTTCTTC. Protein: CASSYSIAGGYNEQFF.

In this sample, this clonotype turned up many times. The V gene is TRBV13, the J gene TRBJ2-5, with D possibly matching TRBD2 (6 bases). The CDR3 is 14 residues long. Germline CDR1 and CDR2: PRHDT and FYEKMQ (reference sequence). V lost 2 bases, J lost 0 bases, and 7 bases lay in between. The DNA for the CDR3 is TGTGCCAGCAGCTTAAGGGACTACCAAGAGACCCAGTACTTC. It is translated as CASSLRDYQETQYF.

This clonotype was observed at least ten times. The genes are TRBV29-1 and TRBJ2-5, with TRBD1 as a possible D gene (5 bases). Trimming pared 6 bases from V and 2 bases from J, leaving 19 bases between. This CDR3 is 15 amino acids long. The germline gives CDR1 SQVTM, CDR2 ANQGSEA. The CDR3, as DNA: TGCAGCGTCCAAGGGGAAACAGGAGCACAAGAGACCCAGTACTTC. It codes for CSVQGETGAQETQYF.

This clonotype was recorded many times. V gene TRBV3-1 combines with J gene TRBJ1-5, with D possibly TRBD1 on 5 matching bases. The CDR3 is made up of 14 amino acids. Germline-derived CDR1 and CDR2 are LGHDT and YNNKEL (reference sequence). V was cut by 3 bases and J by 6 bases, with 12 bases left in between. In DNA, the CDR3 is TGTGCCAGCAGCCAGGGAAGGGGAGGTCAGCCCCAGCATTTT. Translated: CASSQGRGGQPQHF.

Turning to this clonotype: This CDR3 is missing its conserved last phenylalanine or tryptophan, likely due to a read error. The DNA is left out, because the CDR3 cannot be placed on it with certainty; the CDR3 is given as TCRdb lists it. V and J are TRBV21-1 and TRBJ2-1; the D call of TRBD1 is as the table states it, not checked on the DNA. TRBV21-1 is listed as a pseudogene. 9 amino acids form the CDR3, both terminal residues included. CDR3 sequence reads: CASHGGQQI.

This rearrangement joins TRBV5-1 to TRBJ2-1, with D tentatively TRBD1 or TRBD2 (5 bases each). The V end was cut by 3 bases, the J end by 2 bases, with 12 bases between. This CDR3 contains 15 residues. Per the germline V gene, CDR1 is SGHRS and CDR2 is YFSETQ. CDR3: CASSSPGTPYNEQFF. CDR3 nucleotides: TGCGCCAGCAGCTCCCCCGGGACGCCCTACAATGAGCAGTTCTTC.

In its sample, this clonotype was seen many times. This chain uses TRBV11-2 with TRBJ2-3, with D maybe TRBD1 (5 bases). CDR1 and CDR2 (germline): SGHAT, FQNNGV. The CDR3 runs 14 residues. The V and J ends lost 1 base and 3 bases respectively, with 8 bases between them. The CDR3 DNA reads TGTGCCAGCAGCTTAGGCAGGGAAACAGATACGCAGTATTTT. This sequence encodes CASSLGRETDTQYF. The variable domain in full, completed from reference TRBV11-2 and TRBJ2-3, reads EAGVAQSPRYKIIEKRQSVAFWCNPISGHATLYWYQQILGQGPKLLIQFQNNGVVDDSQLPKDRFSAERLKGVDSTLKIQPAKLEDSAVYLCASSLGRETDTQYFGPGTRLTVL.

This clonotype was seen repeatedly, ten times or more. CDR3: CASSLGKNSLYGYTF. The DNA of the CDR3 is TGTGCCAGCAGCTTAGGGAAGAACAGTCTCTATGGCTACACCTTC. The V and J genes are TRBV13 and TRBJ1-2; D is unresolved. Germline CDR1 and CDR2: PRHDT and FYEKMQ (reference sequence). The CDR3 loop spans 15 amino acids. V was pared by 0 bases and J by 4 bases, with 12 bases between.

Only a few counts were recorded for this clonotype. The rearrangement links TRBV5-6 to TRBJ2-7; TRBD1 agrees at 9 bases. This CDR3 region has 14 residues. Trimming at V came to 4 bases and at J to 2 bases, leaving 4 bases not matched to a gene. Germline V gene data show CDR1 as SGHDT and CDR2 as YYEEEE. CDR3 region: CASSRDRVTYEQYF. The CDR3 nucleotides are TGTGCCAGCAGCCGGGACAGGGTTACCTACGAGCAGTACTTC.

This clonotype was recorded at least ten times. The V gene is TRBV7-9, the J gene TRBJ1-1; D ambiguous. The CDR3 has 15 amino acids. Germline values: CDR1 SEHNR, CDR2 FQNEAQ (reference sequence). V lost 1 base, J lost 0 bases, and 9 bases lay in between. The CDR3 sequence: CASSLGGRMNTEAFF. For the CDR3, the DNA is TGTGCCAGCAGCTTAGGCGGCCGCATGAACACTGAAGCTTTCTTT. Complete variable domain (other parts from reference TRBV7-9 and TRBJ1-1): DTGVSQNPRHKITKRGQNVTFRCDPISEHNRLYWYRQTLGQGPEFLTYFQNEAQLEKSRLLSDRFSAERPKGSFSTLEIQRTEQGDSAMYLCASSLGGRMNTEAFFGQGTRLTVV.

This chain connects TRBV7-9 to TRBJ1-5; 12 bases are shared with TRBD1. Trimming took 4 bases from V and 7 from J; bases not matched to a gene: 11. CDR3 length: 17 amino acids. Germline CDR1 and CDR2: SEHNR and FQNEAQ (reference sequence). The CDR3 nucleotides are TGTGCCAGCAGCTGGCTACCGGGACAGGGGGCGGGACAGCCCCAGCATTTT. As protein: CASSWLPGQGAGQPQHF.

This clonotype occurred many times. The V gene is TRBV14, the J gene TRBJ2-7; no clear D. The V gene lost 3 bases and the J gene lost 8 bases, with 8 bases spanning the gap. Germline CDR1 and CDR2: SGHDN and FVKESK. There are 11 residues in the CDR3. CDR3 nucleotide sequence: TGTGCCAGCAGCCATTCGACCAAGCAGTACTTC. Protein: CASSHSTKQYF.

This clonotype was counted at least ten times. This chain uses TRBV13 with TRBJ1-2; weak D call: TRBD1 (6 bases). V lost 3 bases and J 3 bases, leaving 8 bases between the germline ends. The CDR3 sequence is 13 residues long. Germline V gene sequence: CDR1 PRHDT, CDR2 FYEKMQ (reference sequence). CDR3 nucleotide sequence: TGTGCCAGCAGCTTGGGGGCTGACTATGGCTACACCTTC. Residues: CASSLGADYGYTF.

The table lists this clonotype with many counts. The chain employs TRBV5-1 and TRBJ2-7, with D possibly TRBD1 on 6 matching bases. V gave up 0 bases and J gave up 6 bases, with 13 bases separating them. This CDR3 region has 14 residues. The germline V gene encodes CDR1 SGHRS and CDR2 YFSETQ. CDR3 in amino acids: CASSLGQGRVEQYF. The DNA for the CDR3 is TGCGCCAGCAGCTTGGGGCAGGGGCGCGTCGAGCAGTACTTC.

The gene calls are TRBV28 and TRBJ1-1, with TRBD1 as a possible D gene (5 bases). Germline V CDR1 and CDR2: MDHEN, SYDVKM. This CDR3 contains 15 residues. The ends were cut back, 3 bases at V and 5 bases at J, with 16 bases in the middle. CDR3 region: CASSLDQGSGTEAFF. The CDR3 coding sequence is TGTGCCAGCAGTTTGGATCAGGGATCCGGGACTGAAGCTTTCTTT.

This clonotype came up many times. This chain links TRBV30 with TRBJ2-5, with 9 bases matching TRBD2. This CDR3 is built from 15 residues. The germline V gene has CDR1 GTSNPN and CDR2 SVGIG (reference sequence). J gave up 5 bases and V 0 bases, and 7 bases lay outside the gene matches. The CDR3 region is CAWSVQRGVLETQYF. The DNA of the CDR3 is TGTGCCTGGAGTGTCCAGCGGGGGGTCCTGGAGACCCAGTACTTC.

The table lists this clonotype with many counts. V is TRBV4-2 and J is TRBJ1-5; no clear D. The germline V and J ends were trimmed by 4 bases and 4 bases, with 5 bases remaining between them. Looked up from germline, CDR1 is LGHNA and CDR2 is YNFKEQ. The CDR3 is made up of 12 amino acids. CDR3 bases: TGTGCCAGCAGCCGAGAAAATCAGCCCCAGCATTTT. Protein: CASSRENQPQHF.

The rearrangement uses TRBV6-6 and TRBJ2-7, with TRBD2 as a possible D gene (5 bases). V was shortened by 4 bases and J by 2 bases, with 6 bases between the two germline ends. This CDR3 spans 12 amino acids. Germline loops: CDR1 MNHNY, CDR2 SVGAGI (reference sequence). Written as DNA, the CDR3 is TGTGCCAGCAGTTCGACTACCTACGAGCAGTACTTC. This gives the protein CASSSTTYEQYF.

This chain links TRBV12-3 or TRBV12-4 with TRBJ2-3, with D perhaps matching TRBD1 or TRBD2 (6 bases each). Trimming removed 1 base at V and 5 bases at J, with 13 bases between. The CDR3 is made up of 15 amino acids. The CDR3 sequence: CASSLVGGRGDTQYF. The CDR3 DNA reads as TGTGCCAGCAGTTTAGTTGGGGGGCGCGGAGATACGCAGTATTTT.

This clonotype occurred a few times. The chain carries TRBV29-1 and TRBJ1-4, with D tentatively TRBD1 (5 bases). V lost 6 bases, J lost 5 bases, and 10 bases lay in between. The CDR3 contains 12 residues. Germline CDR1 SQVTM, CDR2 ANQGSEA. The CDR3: CSVGTTNEKLFF. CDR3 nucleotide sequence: TGCAGCGTCGGGACGACGAATGAAAAACTGTTTTTT.

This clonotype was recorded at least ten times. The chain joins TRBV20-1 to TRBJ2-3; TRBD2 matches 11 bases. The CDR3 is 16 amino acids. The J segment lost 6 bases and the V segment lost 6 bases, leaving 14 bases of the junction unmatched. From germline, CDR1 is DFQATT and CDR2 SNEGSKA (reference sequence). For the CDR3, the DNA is TGCAGTGCCCCGGGGGTCGCTAGCGGGGGGCTGGATACGCAGTATTTT. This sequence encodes CSAPGVASGGLDTQYF.

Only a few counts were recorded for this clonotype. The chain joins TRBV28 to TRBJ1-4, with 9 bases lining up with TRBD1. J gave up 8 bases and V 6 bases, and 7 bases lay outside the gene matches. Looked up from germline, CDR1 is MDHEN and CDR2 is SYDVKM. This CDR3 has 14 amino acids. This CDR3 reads CASREGQGREKLFF. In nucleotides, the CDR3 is TGTGCCAGCAGAGAGGGACAGGGTCGCGAAAAACTGTTTTTT.